The 2 T cell receptor beta chains presented below share a single source sample, sequenced in a study of response to subunit inactivated influenza vaccine. TCRdb reanalysed the RT-PCR reads using MiXCR and keeps one entry per CDR3 protein. The table records around 520,000 distinct CDR3 sequences, approximately 12% of them present only once. The starting material was PBMCs from blood, obtained on the day of vaccination. Every receptor here comes from a man aged 50-59 years who received an inactivated influenza vaccine.

The sample holds a few counts of this clonotype. This chain links TRBV12-3 or TRBV12-4 with TRBJ1-1; D is ambiguous. The CDR3 sequence is 13 residues long. V lost 3 bases and J lost 10, with 15 bases in between. CDR3 loop: CASSFSSSVGAFF. The CDR3 bases are TGTGCCAGCAGTTTTTCTTCATCAGTAGGAGCTTTCTTT.

This clonotype was counted only a few times. The chain joins TRBV5-5 to TRBJ2-5; D unresolved. Trimming removed 4 bases at V and 3 bases at J, with 13 bases between. CDR1 SGHKS and CDR2 YYEKEE come from the germline V gene (reference sequence). The CDR3 is made up of 14 amino acids. Here the CDR3 reads CASSDGGNEETQYF. The CDR3 nucleotides read TGTGCCAGCAGCGACGGTGGGAATGAAGAGACCCAGTACTTC.